These 19 T cell receptor beta chains were sequenced from one sample in a study of spatial heterogeneity in lung cancer. Indicated time point: blood at routine non-recurrence follow-up after resection. TCRdb analysed the 5' RACE reads with MiXCR anew, one entry per CDR3 protein. This table holds around 20,000 distinct CDR3 sequences, 8.5% to 10% found once. The sequenced sample was PBMCs, obtained at follow-up. The origin of the receptors is a male donor with early-stage non-small cell lung cancer.

V is TRBV7-2 and J is TRBJ1-2; D is possibly TRBD1 (5 bases). Germline V lookup: CDR1 SGHTA, CDR2 FQGNSA. Trimming removed 5 bases from V and 2 bases from J, with 12 bases in between. CDR3 length equals 14 residues. The CDR3 loop reads CASSPVRGNYGYTF. CDR3 DNA sequence: TGTGCCAGCAGCCCCGTTAGGGGCAACTATGGCTACACCTTC.

A few counts support this clonotype. The chain employs TRBV7-9 and TRBJ2-2; D possibly corresponds to TRBD2 (5 bases). The CDR3 is 16 residues long. Germline loops: CDR1 SEHNR, CDR2 FQNEAQ (reference sequence). The germline V and J ends were trimmed by 1 base and 11 bases, with 20 bases remaining between them. The CDR3 spells CASSLVNGLGILELFF. For the CDR3, the DNA is TGTGCCAGCAGCTTAGTAAACGGCCTCGGGATCTTAGAGCTGTTTTTT.

This clonotype was recorded at least ten times. CDR3 region: CASSPAGGSQFYEQYF. The DNA for the CDR3 is TGCGCCAGCAGCCCGGCCGGAGGGAGCCAGTTCTACGAGCAGTACTTC. J is TRBJ2-7 and V is TRBV5-1, with D possibly being TRBD2 (6 bases). The CDR3 loop spans 16 amino acids. CDR1 SGHRS and CDR2 YFSETQ come from the germline V gene. Trimming removed 4 bases at V and 3 bases at J, with 20 bases between.

This clonotype was counted a few times. The V and J genes are TRBV5-8 and TRBJ2-5, with D possibly TRBD1 on 5 matching bases. There are 13 residues in the CDR3. V dropped 3 bases and J dropped 5 bases, with 11 bases sitting between them. Germline V lookup: CDR1 SGHTS, CDR2 YDEGEE. The CDR3 coding sequence is TGTGCCAGCAGCTCAAGGGGTAGTGAGACCCAGTACTTC. It specifies CASSSRGSETQYF.

Many counts were recorded for this clonotype. This rearrangement joins TRBV27 to TRBJ2-3; 10 bases line up with TRBD2. CDR3 length equals 17 residues. The germline gives CDR1 MNHEY, CDR2 SMNVEV (reference sequence). V lost 3 bases, J lost 3 bases, and 9 bases stayed unmatched. The CDR3 bases are TGTGCCAGCAGTTTGCTGTGGAGCGGGGGGGCGACAGATACGCAGTATTTT. Translated: CASSLLWSGGATDTQYF.

This clonotype was seen at least ten times. The chain uses TRBV21-1 and TRBJ1-1. TRBV21-1 is a known pseudogene. The CDR3 length is 18 residues. CDR3 DNA: TGTGCCAGCAGCTACAGCGTCTCCCGTAAGATCCTCAACACTGAAGCTTTCTTT. The encoded protein is CASSYSVSRKILNTEAFF.

This clonotype was picked up many times. This chain uses TRBV20-1 with TRBJ2-1; either TRBD1 or TRBD2 may fit D (5 bases each). Germline V lookup: CDR1 DFQATT, CDR2 SNEGSKA (reference sequence). The V and J ends lost 0 bases and 12 bases respectively, with 18 bases between them. The CDR3 runs to 14 residues. DNA for the CDR3: TGCAGTGCTAGAGACCCTAGTGTGGGGGAAAGGCAGTTCTTC. This codes for CSARDPSVGERQFF.

V usage is TRBV4-3 and J usage is TRBJ1-4; TRBD1 aligns across 9 bases. Unmatched junction bases numbered 12, after V lost 3 bases and J lost 10 bases. The CDR3 loop spans 16 amino acids. The germline V gene has CDR1 LGHNA and CDR2 YSLEER. In nucleotides, the CDR3 is TGCGCCAGCAGCCAGGATGCCGGGACAGGGTCTGTAAAACTGTTTTTT. Protein product: CASSQDAGTGSVKLFF.

This clonotype was seen a handful of times. The gene calls are TRBV7-2 and TRBJ1-5; D is unresolved. The CDR3 sequence is 13 residues long. Germline lookup yields CDR1 SGHTA and CDR2 FQGNSA. Trimming pared 8 bases from V and 4 bases from J, leaving 12 bases between. This CDR3 is CASSGNGNQPQHF. For the CDR3, the DNA is TGTGCCAGCTCTGGGAATGGTAATCAGCCCCAGCATTTT.

This clonotype was recorded many times. The chain links TRBV20-1 to TRBJ1-1, with D unclear. Germline CDR1 reads DFQATT; CDR2 reads SNEGSKA (reference sequence). This CDR3 has 14 amino acids. Trimming took 3 bases from V and 1 from J, leaving 12 bases between them. As DNA, the CDR3 is TGCAGTGCTAGCCCCCGGACGGGGAACACTGAAGCTTTCTTT. It specifies CSASPRTGNTEAFF.

This chain joins TRBV11-2 and TRBJ2-5; 14 bases fit TRBD2. The trim removed 5 bases at V and 5 bases at J, leaving 4 bases unmatched. CDR3 length: 15 amino acids. Germline V gene lookup returns CDR1 SGHAT and CDR2 FQNNGV. In DNA, the CDR3 is TGTGCCAGCAGCCGGACTAGCGGGGGGCGGGAGACCCAGTACTTC. It encodes CASSRTSGGRETQYF.

This CDR3 is CASSYQGPGETQYF. CDR3 nucleotide sequence: TGTGCCAGCAGTTACCAGGGCCCTGGGGAGACCCAGTACTTC. J is TRBJ2-5 and V is TRBV6-5, with D possibly matching TRBD1 (5 bases). This CDR3 has 14 residues. Germline CDR1 is MNHEY and CDR2 is SVGAGI. V lost 2 bases to trimming and J lost 5 bases, with 12 bases between them.

The V call is TRBV29-1, the J call TRBJ2-1; TRBD2 might be the D (6 bases). CDR1 is SQVTM, CDR2 ANQGSEA, per germline. The V and J ends lost 4 bases and 0 bases respectively, with 10 bases between them. The CDR3 consists of 14 residues. The CDR3 is CSVGRGSSYNEQFF. DNA of the CDR3: TGCAGCGTTGGTCGGGGGAGCTCCTACAATGAGCAGTTCTTC.

Worth noting for this clonotype: A read error may be the cause here, since a much bigger clone is one base away. The chain links TRBV29-1 to TRBJ1-2; D not resolved. Germline V gives CDR1 SQVTM, CDR2 ANQGSEA. The germline V and J ends were trimmed by 1 base and 4 bases, with 13 bases remaining between them. The CDR3 extends over 14 amino acids. CDR3 nucleotide sequence: TGCAGCGTTGAAGCCGGCCGGAGTTTCTATGGCTACACCTTC. This sequence encodes CSVEAGRSFYGYTF.

This clonotype has more than one count but fewer than ten. The V call is TRBV6-2 or TRBV6-3, the J call TRBJ1-2; D remains unclear. CDR1 is MNHEY, CDR2 SVGEGT, per germline. Deletions cut 6 bases from V and 8 bases from J, with 7 bases between. The CDR3 length is 10 residues. The CDR3 DNA sequence: TGTGCCAGCAGAAAGGGCGGCTACACCTTC. Translating it yields CASRKGGYTF.

In DNA form, the CDR3 reads TGTGCCAGCAGCCCGGTCAACACAGATACGCAGTATTTT. This codes for CASSPVNTDTQYF. V and J are TRBV7-2 and TRBJ2-3; D remains unclear. The V gene's germline CDR1 is SGHTA and CDR2 FQGNSA. The CDR3 covers 13 residues. Trimming cost V 5 bases and J 2 bases, with 8 bases left between them.

This clonotype was picked up many times. V gene TRBV5-1 combines with J gene TRBJ1-4; D gene unclear. This CDR3 comprises 15 residues. The germline CDR1 and CDR2 sequences are SGHRS and YFSETQ. Between the trimmed V and J ends, which lost 4 bases and 0 bases, there was a span of 10 bases. As DNA, the CDR3 is TGCGCCAGCAGCCCACAGAGGGCAACTAATGAAAAACTGTTTTTT. Residues: CASSPQRATNEKLFF. Full variable domain (remainder filled in from reference TRBV5-1 and TRBJ1-4): KAGVTQTPRYLIKTRGQQVTLSCSPISGHRSVSWYQQTPGQGLQFLFEYFSETQRNKGNFPGRFSGRQFSNSRSEMNVSTLELGDSALYLCASSPQRATNEKLFFGSGTQLSVL.

The CDR3 loop reads CASSQSPGGSETQYF. CDR3 DNA: TGTGCCAGCAGCCAATCCCCAGGGGGCTCTGAGACCCAGTACTTC. The gene calls are TRBV28 and TRBJ2-5; 8 positions agree with TRBD1. The germline gives CDR1 MDHEN, CDR2 SYDVKM. The trim removed 6 bases at V and 5 bases at J, leaving 11 bases unmatched. The CDR3 loop spans 15 amino acids.

This clonotype was seen many times. The chain combines TRBV20-1 with TRBJ2-3; 12 bases are shared with TRBD2. The J segment lost 2 bases and the V segment lost 3 bases, leaving 9 bases of the junction unmatched. The CDR3 has 17 residues. Germline CDR1 and CDR2: DFQATT and SNEGSKA (reference sequence). The CDR3 region has the DNA TGCAGTGCTAGTCGTCTAGCGGGGGGGGTGAACACAGATACGCAGTATTTT. This codes for CSASRLAGGVNTDTQYF.